These 6 T cell receptor beta chains were all obtained from the same sample, sequenced in a study of cytomegalovirus exposure and HLA in healthy donors. The PCR made use of 60 Vbeta and 13 Jbeta primers. The assay was immunoSEQ multiplex PCR, and TCRdb's table has in-frame clones only and misses some. In the table there are around 200,000 clones, roughly 79% of which are singletons. Sequenced: PBMCs. The receptors originated from a male donor in good health and CMV-seronegative.

The V call is TRBV29-1, the J call TRBJ2-1; possible D gene TRBD2, 5 bases. CDR3 size: 18 residues. V gave up 6 bases and J gave up 6 bases, with 30 bases separating them. Per the germline V gene, CDR1 is SQVTM and CDR2 is ANQGSEA. This chain's CDR3 is CSVSRTREGLLKGNEQFF. In DNA, the CDR3 is TGCAGCGTCTCCAGGACCCGGGAAGGGCTCTTGAAGGGCAATGAGCAGTTCTTC.

The J gene is TRBJ2-5, the V gene TRBV28, with 8 positions matching TRBD1. CDR1 and CDR2 (germline): MDHEN, SYDVKM. The CDR3 length is 15 residues. The junction had 5 bases not matched to a gene; V was cut back by 3 bases and J by 2 bases. CDR3 in amino acids: CASSFTQGGQETQYF. In DNA, the CDR3 is TGTGCCAGCAGTTTCACACAGGGGGGACAAGAGACCCAGTACTTC.

This clone has a handful of counts. This chain connects TRBV30 to TRBJ2-2, with TRBD1 matching over 8 bases. CDR3 size: 15 residues. Germline assignment: CDR1 GTSNPN and CDR2 SVGIG (reference sequence). Losses at the gene ends were 3 bases for V and 3 bases for J; bases not matched to a gene: 6. The chain's CDR3 is CAWRTGAAYTGELFF. The CDR3 coding sequence is TGTGCCTGGAGGACAGGGGCAGCCTACACCGGGGAGCTGTTTTTT.

This clone was detected only once. The rearrangement uses TRBV18 and TRBJ2-4; the match to TRBD1 covers 9 bases. This CDR3 has 14 amino acids. V shed 2 bases and J 7 bases; nucleotides not matched to a gene: 3. CDR1 KGHSH and CDR2 LQKENI come from the germline V gene. In DNA, the CDR3 is TGTGCCAGCTCACCAGGGACAGGGAGGAACATTCAGTACTTC. Residues: CASSPGTGRNIQYF.

The genes are TRBV2 and TRBJ2-1, with 8 bases matching TRBD1. Trimming cost V 5 bases and J 0 bases; bases outside gene matches: 3. Germline-derived CDR1 and CDR2 are SNHLY and FYNNEI. There are 15 residues in the CDR3. The CDR3 DNA reads TGTGCCAGCAGTTGGGACAGGAGCTCCTACAATGAGCAGTTCTTC. It is translated as CASSWDRSSYNEQFF.

The chain joins TRBV5-6 to TRBJ2-1; D remains unclear. The CDR3 is 15 amino acids. Germline V gene sequence: CDR1 SGHDT, CDR2 YYEEEE. V was cut by 4 bases and J by 0 bases, with 11 bases left in between. CDR3 protein: CASSLPKPSYNEQFF. DNA of the CDR3: TGTGCCAGCAGCCTCCCCAAGCCCTCCTACAATGAGCAGTTCTTC. The full variable domain, completed using reference TRBV5-6 and TRBJ2-1, is DAGVTQSPTHLIKTRGQQVTLRCSPKSGHDTVSWYQQALGQGPQFIFQYYEEEERQRGNFPDRFSGHQFPNYSSELNVNALLLGDSALYLCASSLPKPSYNEQFFGPGTRLTVL.